The TCR beta chain described here comes from a study of blood T cell repertoires in COVID-19 (dated by TCRdb to between 2020 and 2021). Some background on the complete study: The collaborator samples originated in the United States, Italy and Spain and spanned the acute and convalescent phases of COVID-19. The dataset comprised deeply sampled blood TCRbeta repertoires from subjects exposed to, actively infected with, or recovered from COVID-19. Nearly every sample came with metadata listing a de-identified subject ID, COVID-19 status, age in years and sex. Where available, HLA class I and class II types were taken from metadata supplied by the sample provider and were not determined by assay-based typing. The repertoires were released in a freely available public database meant as a resource for research on the immune response to SARS-CoV-2. Samples were obtained from the ongoing ImmuneRACE study (first 160 participants) and from 1,200 or so subjects provided by 6 global collaborators. The material from the prospective study consisted of cDNA or gDNA derived from T cells, B-cell-depleted T cells, or PBMCs. Findings and caveats that apply to the study as a whole: Clinical and demographic metadata were provided uncurated, with the amount varying by source and participant.

Collaborating institutions collected whole blood in K2EDTA tubes following their own protocols. For TCRbeta analysis, collaborator samples were shipped as frozen whole blood, as isolated PBMCs, or as DNA extracted from either sample type. TCRbeta CDR3 regions were amplified from genomic DNA by means of the immunoSEQ Assay, a bias-controlled multiplex PCR. Regarding the original processing steps: The number of nucleated cells in each sample was estimated by amplification of reference gene primers within the assay. Sequence reads were collapsed and filtered to measure the absolute abundance of every unique TCRbeta CDR3 rearrangement. Productive Simpson clonality was computed per sample as the square root of Simpson's diversity index over productive rearrangements. What TCRdb holds here is the immuneACCESS table cut down to in-frame rearrangements. Part of the clones is not present; checked against another copy, under half of the missing clones reflect an unresolved V gene, and the others are unexplained. The D gene and trimming were derived from the DNA, and the V and J assignments and clone size from that table. A total of about 240,000 clones appear in this sample, around nine tenths of them only once. Clones ranked in the top ten supply approximately 7% of the sample.

Regarding this clone: Its recognized antigen is unknown. No base qualities exist here, and no much larger clone lies one base off it.

The receptor was derived from a woman in her sixties or seventies with active or convalescent COVID-19. Sequencing was carried out using peripheral blood.

The CDR3 in this case is CASSEGSYGYTF. The DNA is TGCGCCAGCAGTGAGGGCAGCTATGGCTACACCTTC. The V and J segments used are TRBV10-2 and TRBJ1-2, with the D gene call left open. V and J are truncated by 2 bases and 4 bases respectively, leaving an intervening sequence of 5 bases. The germline V gene supplies CDR1 WSHSY and CDR2 SAAADI. Including the terminal cysteine and phenylalanine, the CDR3 comprises 12 residues. Only the CDR3 region is kept as DNA, spanning 36 bases read in frame from base 1.